Detailed here is one T cell receptor (beta chain). The V end was cut by 11 bases, the J end by 6 bases, with 6 bases between. CDR3 length: 9 residues. Germline CDR1 and CDR2: LNHDA and SQIVND (reference sequence). The sample belongs to a study of shared clonotypes between healthy human individuals. Assay used: immunoSEQ multiplex PCR; TCRdb lists only in-frame clones, some missing. The data hold approximately 2,000,000 clones, with under 95% observed a single time. The sequence came from a young man in good health. Some clones in this sample may be carry-over from other donors' samples. The material sequenced was naive CD4+ T cells from PBMCs. This sample's subset: CD45RA+ positively selected. The chain combines TRBV19 with TRBJ2-3; D gene ambiguous. This CDR3 reads CAPRDTQYF. The CDR3 DNA reads TGTGCCCCCCGCGATACGCAGTATTTT.